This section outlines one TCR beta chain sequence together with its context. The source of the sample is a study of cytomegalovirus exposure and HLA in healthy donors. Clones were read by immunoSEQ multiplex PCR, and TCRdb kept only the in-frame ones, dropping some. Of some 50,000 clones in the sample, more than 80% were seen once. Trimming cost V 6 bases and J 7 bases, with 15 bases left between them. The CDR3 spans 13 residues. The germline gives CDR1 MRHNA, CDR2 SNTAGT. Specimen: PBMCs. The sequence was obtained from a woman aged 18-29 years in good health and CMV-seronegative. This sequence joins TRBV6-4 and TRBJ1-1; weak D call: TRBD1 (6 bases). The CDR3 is CASRTTARGEAFF. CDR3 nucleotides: TGTGCCAGCAGGACGACAGCCAGGGGTGAAGCTTTCTTT.